This TCR beta chain originates from a study of metastatic and nonmetastatic thyroid tumors. Whole-study results and caveats: Relative to benign nodules, malignant thyroid tumors were reportedly characterized by significantly elevated TCR beta diversity in blood and tumor.

Thyroid surgery was preceded by no treatment in any patient. The sample holds many counts of this clone. Its antigen is undetermined. Original data processing: The study took CDR3 differences across clinicopathological groups and made a distant-metastasis classifier for papillary thyroid cancer from them. TCRdb used MiXCR to call clones anew from the PCR reads. TCRdb assigned the V and J calls; the authors' analysis was not used. In the table there are about 92,000 clones, under 15% of which are singletons. Germline lookup yields CDR1 DFQATT and CDR2 SNEGSKA (reference sequence). The CDR3 contains 15 residues. V was shortened by 3 bases and J by 0 bases, with 14 bases between the two germline ends.

The TCR comes from a female donor with papillary thyroid cancer or a benign thyroid nodule (not recorded which). Some clones in this sample may be carry-over from other donors' samples. Source material: blood. The chain couples TRBV20-1 to TRBJ1-1, with D hard to call. The CDR3 nucleotides are TGCAGTGCTAGTCTGGGTTGGCCTATGAACACTGAAGCTTTCTTT. Amino acid sequence: CSASLGWPMNTEAFF.